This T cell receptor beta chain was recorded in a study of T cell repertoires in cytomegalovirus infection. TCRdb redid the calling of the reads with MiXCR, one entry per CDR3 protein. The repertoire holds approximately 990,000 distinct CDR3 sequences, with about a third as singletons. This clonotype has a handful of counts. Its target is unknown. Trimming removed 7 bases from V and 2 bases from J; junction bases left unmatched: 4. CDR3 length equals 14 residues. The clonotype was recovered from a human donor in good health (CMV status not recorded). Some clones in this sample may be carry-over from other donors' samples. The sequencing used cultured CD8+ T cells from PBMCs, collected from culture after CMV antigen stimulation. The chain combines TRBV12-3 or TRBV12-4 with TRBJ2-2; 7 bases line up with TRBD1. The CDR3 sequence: CASNDRDNTGELFF. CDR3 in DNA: TGTGCCAGCAACGACAGGGATAACACCGGGGAGCTGTTTTTT.